This T cell receptor (beta chain) was found in a study of blood T cell repertoires in COVID-19. Study at large: COVID-19 samples from acute and convalescent phases originated in the United States, Italy and Spain. PBMCs, B-cell-depleted T cells, or T cells provided the cDNA or gDNA that made up the material.

Per the study methods: The authors estimated nucleated cell counts from reference gene primer amplification. TCRdb keeps only in-frame clones here, not all; method: immunoSEQ multiplex PCR. D and trimming come from the DNA, and the V and J calls and clone size come from that table. The sample holds roughly 17,000 clones, approximately 80% seen once. Germline CDR1 is SGHAT and CDR2 is FQNNGV. Trimming shortened V by 4 bases and J by 9 bases, and 13 bases separated the two germline ends. This CDR3 contains 13 residues. This chain connects TRBV11-2 to TRBJ2-1, with D tentatively TRBD2 (6 bases). Source material: peripheral blood. This TCR derives from a man between 60 and 75 years old with active or convalescent COVID-19. CDR3 sequence (DNA): TGTGCCAGCAGCTCCCGGACCGGGGGTGAGCAGTTCTTC. It specifies CASSSRTGGEQFF.